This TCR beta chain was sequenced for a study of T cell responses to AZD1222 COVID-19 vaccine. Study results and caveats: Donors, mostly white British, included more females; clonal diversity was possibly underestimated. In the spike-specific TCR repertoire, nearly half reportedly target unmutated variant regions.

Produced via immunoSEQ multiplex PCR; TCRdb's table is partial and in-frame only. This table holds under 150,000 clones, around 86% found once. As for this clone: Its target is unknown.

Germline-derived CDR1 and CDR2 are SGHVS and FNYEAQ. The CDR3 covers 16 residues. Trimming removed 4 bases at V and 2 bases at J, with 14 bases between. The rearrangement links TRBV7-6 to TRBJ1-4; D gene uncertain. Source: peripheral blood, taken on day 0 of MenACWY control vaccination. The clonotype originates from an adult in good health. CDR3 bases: TGTGCCAGCAGCTCAAAAATCGGCCGGACTAATGAAAAACTGTTTTTT. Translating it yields CASSSKIGRTNEKLFF.